This entry features one T cell receptor (beta chain) sequence. Its cognate antigen is unknown. The junction shows a germline mismatch at one end, possibly a read error. The CDR3 is 17 residues long. Looked up from germline, CDR1 is MNHEY and CDR2 is SVGAGI. The data were obtained in a study of tumor-infiltrating lymphocytes in primary liver carcinoma. Study context: Tumors were stage T1-T3 N0M0, roughly 4 to 10 cm across. Findings and limits, study-wide: Bulk, unsorted sampling meant CD4+ and CD8+ repertoires went uncompared.

Unsorted whole blood yielded blood RNA, and germline DNA was extracted as well. Before the operation took place, around 4 milliliters of peripheral blood were collected. Total RNA (approximately 0.5 ug) served as template for TCR beta cDNA synthesis primed by a constant-region primer. Each TCR beta library was derived from three nested multiplex PCR rounds that employed slightly modified ARM-PCR. It was with TRBV1-TRBV30 forward primers and a C-beta reverse primer that the first two PCR rounds were run, at around 10 cycles each. From the multiplex PCR reads, TCRdb called clonotypes with MiXCR, one entry per CDR3 protein. The sample yields fewer than 350,000 distinct CDR3 sequences, around three fifths seen once.

The sample was peripheral blood. This clonotype originated in a man between 40 and 49 years old with primary liver carcinoma and hepatitis B virus infection. The genes are TRBV6-5 and TRBJ2-7, with TRBD2 matching 9 bases. The CDR3 bases are TGTGCCAGCAGTCCAAGTCTAGCGGGAAAAGGAGGTTACGAGCAGTGCTTC. Protein: CASSPSLAGKGGYEQCF.